A single sample is the source of the 18 T cell receptor beta chains below, sequenced in a study of blood T cells in healthy people across ages. A second PCR of about 7 to 12 cycles used a sample-barcoded 5' primer and a J-beta primer mix. From the 5' RACE reads, TCRdb called clonotypes with MiXCR, one entry per CDR3 protein. The data contain 700,000 to 900,000 distinct CDR3 sequences, roughly 26% of them singletons. The same sample was also used in a study of T cells of mothers and their children.

The sequencing sample was made of blood. These receptors were obtained from a boy aged 5-17 years in good health.

This clonotype was seen repeatedly, ten times or more. The chain couples TRBV5-1 to TRBJ2-1, with D maybe TRBD1 (6 bases). V lost 3 bases to trimming and J lost 0 bases, with 10 bases between them. The CDR3 spans 15 residues. Germline-derived CDR1 and CDR2 are SGHRS and YFSETQ. The chain's CDR3 is CASSSDRISYNEQFF. DNA for the CDR3: TGCGCCAGCAGCTCGGACAGAATCTCCTACAATGAGCAGTTCTTC.

The J gene is TRBJ1-4, the V gene TRBV12-5, with no clear D. The V gene's germline CDR1 is LGHNT and CDR2 FRNRAP. Trimming left V 1 base short and J 8 bases short, with 5 bases between. The CDR3 contains 12 residues. The CDR3 DNA sequence: TGTGCTAGTGGTTTGGGGAGAGAAAAACTGTTTTTT. Its translation: CASGLGREKLFF.

Only a few counts were recorded for this clonotype. The chain recombines TRBV30 with TRBJ1-4; D is possibly TRBD1 (5 bases). Between the trimmed V and J ends, which lost 6 bases and 5 bases, there was a span of 13 bases. The CDR3 spans 13 residues. Germline V CDR1 and CDR2: GTSNPN, SVGIG (reference sequence). DNA for the CDR3: TGTGCCTGCCAAACAGGAGCGAATGAAAAACTGTTTTTT. Translation gives CACQTGANEKLFF.

This clonotype showed up many times. The V call is TRBV29-1, the J call TRBJ2-3; D is uncertain. The CDR3 loop spans 13 amino acids. Between the trimmed V and J ends, which lost 6 bases and 2 bases, there was a span of 12 bases. CDR1 is SQVTM, CDR2 ANQGSEA, per germline. In DNA, the CDR3 is TGCAGCGTCGGGTCTACCACCACAGATACGCAGTATTTT. Its translation: CSVGSTTTDTQYF.

In this sample, this clonotype turned up once. V and J are TRBV7-9 and TRBJ2-7; a weak D match, TRBD2 (5 bases). Trimming cost V 2 bases and J 4 bases, with 9 bases left between them. Per the germline V gene, CDR1 is SEHNR and CDR2 is FQNEAQ (reference sequence). The CDR3 is 13 residues long. The CDR3 DNA follows: TGTGCCAGCAGCTTAAACGGGATTTACGAGCAGTACTTC. Protein sequence: CASSLNGIYEQYF. The variable domain in full, with the rest retrieved from reference TRBV7-9 and TRBJ2-7, is DTGVSQNPRHKITKRGQNVTFRCDPISEHNRLYWYRQTLGQGPEFLTYFQNEAQLEKSRLLSDRFSAERPKGSFSTLEIQRTEQGDSAMYLCASSLNGIYEQYFGPGTRLTVT.

This chain uses TRBV12-3 or TRBV12-4 with TRBJ2-5; D not certain. V lost 5 bases, J lost 5 bases, and 15 bases lay in between. This CDR3 spans 14 amino acids. Here the CDR3 reads CASSPRAVWETQYF. The DNA of the CDR3 is TGTGCCAGCAGTCCCCGGGCAGTGTGGGAGACCCAGTACTTC.

This chain uses TRBV28 with TRBJ1-1; D gene unclear. There are 14 residues in the CDR3. The germline V gene has CDR1 MDHEN and CDR2 SYDVKM. The V end lost 6 bases, the J end lost 1 base, and 12 bases lay between the germline ends. The CDR3 DNA follows: TGTGCCAGCAGCCGATCGGTACAGAACACTGAAGCTTTCTTT. As protein: CASSRSVQNTEAFF. The full variable domain, rest sourced from reference TRBV28 and TRBJ1-1, is DVKVTQSSRYLVKRTGEKVFLECVQDMDHENMFWYRQDPGLGLRLIYFSYDVKMKEKGDIPEGYSVSREKKERFSLILESASTNQTSMYLCASSRSVQNTEAFFGQGTRLTVV.

The CDR3: CASSVIAYDTGELFF. For the CDR3, the DNA is TGTGCCAGCAGTGTTATAGCTTACGATACCGGGGAGCTGTTTTTT. The chain employs TRBV7-9 and TRBJ2-2, with D unclear. The CDR3 has 15 residues. Germline CDR1 SEHNR, CDR2 FQNEAQ (reference sequence). V lost 6 bases and J 5 bases, leaving 16 bases between the germline ends.

The genes are TRBV4-3 and TRBJ2-7; no clear D gene. V lost 3 bases, J lost 4 bases, and 13 bases lay in between. This CDR3 has 14 amino acids. Germline CDR1 is LGHNA and CDR2 is YSLEER. CDR3 sequence: CASSQNLGRYEQYF. CDR3 nucleotides: TGCGCCAGCAGCCAGAATTTAGGGCGATACGAGCAGTACTTC.

The CDR3 bases are TGTGCCAGCAGTTTAAGGGCTAGCAGAGACGAGCAGTACTTC. It specifies CASSLRASRDEQYF. This chain joins TRBV12-3 or TRBV12-4 and TRBJ2-1; the D gene is possibly TRBD2 (5 bases). The J call may be incorrect, as the DNA end agrees better with TRBJ2-7. The CDR3 is 14 amino acids.

The chain recombines TRBV7-3 with TRBJ2-1; D unclear. This CDR3 region has 13 residues. V lost 1 base, J lost 6 bases, and 7 bases lay in between. CDR1 is SGHTA, CDR2 FQGTGA, per germline. The CDR3 reads CASSLMASNEQFF. As DNA, the CDR3 is TGTGCCAGCAGCTTAATGGCTAGCAATGAGCAGTTCTTC.

The rearrangement uses TRBV29-1 and TRBJ1-1; D remains unclear. Per the germline V gene, CDR1 is SQVTM and CDR2 is ANQGSEA. The length of the CDR3 is 14 residues. The V end was cut by 4 bases, the J end by 4 bases, with 16 bases between. This CDR3 is CSVGLGSVGTEAFF. CDR3 nucleotides: TGCAGCGTTGGTCTAGGGTCGGTGGGCACTGAAGCTTTCTTT.

This sequence joins TRBV20-1 and TRBJ2-3; 7 bases map to TRBD2. CDR1 is DFQATT and CDR2 is SNEGSKA in the germline V gene (reference sequence). Trimming removed 2 bases from V and 5 bases from J; junction bases left unmatched: 4. The CDR3 runs to 13 residues. The CDR3 spells CSARHPGGDTQYF. The DNA for the CDR3 is TGCAGTGCTAGACACCCGGGGGGAGATACGCAGTATTTT.

In its sample, this clonotype was seen a few times. The gene calls are TRBV20-1 and TRBJ2-7; the match to TRBD1 covers 10 bases. CDR1 is DFQATT and CDR2 is SNEGSKA in the germline V gene (reference sequence). The CDR3 has 15 residues. Losses at the gene ends were 0 bases for V and 3 bases for J; bases not matched to a gene: 5. In nucleotides, the CDR3 is TGCAGTGCTAGAGATTGGACAGGGGGGAGCTACGAGCAGTACTTC. Translated: CSARDWTGGSYEQYF.

This clonotype was observed a few times. The V call is TRBV5-5, the J call TRBJ2-5; a weak D match, TRBD2 (6 bases). Germline assignment: CDR1 SGHKS and CDR2 YYEKEE (reference sequence). The CDR3 is 14 residues long. Trimming shortened V by 4 bases and J by 1 base, and 11 bases separated the two germline ends. The CDR3 DNA follows: TGTGCCAGCAGCGGGAGGACGCTCCAAGAGACCCAGTACTTC. It translates to CASSGRTLQETQYF.

J is TRBJ1-2 and V is TRBV5-1; unclear D gene. From germline, CDR1 is SGHRS and CDR2 YFSETQ. This CDR3 comprises 15 residues. Trimming pared 0 bases from V and 4 bases from J, leaving 13 bases between. Here the CDR3 reads CASSLESRPFYGYTF. The DNA of the CDR3 is TGCGCCAGCAGCTTGGAGAGCAGACCATTCTATGGCTACACCTTC.

V is TRBV10-3 and J is TRBJ2-6; D is uncertain. This CDR3 has 16 residues. V shed 3 bases and J shed 2 bases, with 11 bases lying between them. CDR1 and CDR2 (germline): ENHRY, SYGVKD. The chain's CDR3 is CAISDQLGTGANVLTF. The CDR3 nucleotides read TGTGCCATCAGTGACCAATTAGGCACTGGGGCCAACGTCCTGACTTTC.

The chain recombines TRBV2 with TRBJ1-3; perhaps TRBD1 as D (5 bases). Trimming removed 2 bases at V and 3 bases at J, with 8 bases between. Germline CDR1 reads SNHLY; CDR2 reads FYNNEI. The CDR3 is made up of 14 amino acids. CDR3 loop: CASSEQGGGNTIYF. CDR3 nucleotides: TGTGCCAGCAGTGAACAGGGCGGTGGAAACACCATATATTTT.